Listed here is a single T cell receptor (beta chain). What it recognizes is unknown. The CDR3 has 12 amino acids. Germline values: CDR1 SEHNR, CDR2 FQNEAQ (reference sequence). Trimming at V came to 5 bases and at J to 8 bases, leaving 5 bases not matched to a gene. TCRdb passed the 5' RACE reads through MiXCR, listing each CDR3 protein once. The repertoire holds 1.5 million or so distinct CDR3 sequences, around 29% seen once, with 0.27% in the top ten. This entry is derived from a study of identical twins. Study-wide points: Fewer insertions marked abundant cord blood beta clonotypes; young adult naive trended weakly, memory not at all. The study found that models underestimated out-of-frame TCR alpha sharing in monozygotic twins.

Input material: cord blood. The chain combines TRBV7-9 with TRBJ1-2, with 7 bases lining up with TRBD1. This TCR came from a newborn girl in good health. The CDR3 nucleotides read TGTGCCAGCAGCCGGTACAGGGGCGGCTACACCTTC. Amino acid sequence: CASSRYRGGYTF.